The TCR beta chain under discussion was sequenced for a study of spatial heterogeneity in lung cancer. Study results and caveats: Tumors with more nonsynonymous mutations had more expanded intratumoral alpha and beta TCRs.

The sample holds many counts of this clonotype. No antigen is known for it. Time point specified: sample taken at primary tumor resection. TCRdb recomputed calls from the 5' RACE reads with MiXCR, one row per CDR3 protein. Among 13,000 to 15,000 distinct CDR3 sequences listed, about 4.8% were seen once. This clonotype originated in a female donor with early-stage non-small cell lung cancer. This specimen consisted of lung tumor tissue, obtained at surgery.

CDR3 coding DNA: TGTGCCTGGCGTTCGGTAGGACAGGGATTTGCTTTCTTT. It is translated as CAWRSVGQGFAFF. V is TRBV30 and J is TRBJ1-1; TRBD1 aligns across 8 bases. Germline V gives CDR1 GTSNPN, CDR2 SVGIG (reference sequence). Trimming cost V 5 bases and J 11 bases; bases outside gene matches: 13. CDR3 size: 13 residues.